The rows below give T cell receptor beta chains drawn from one sample of a study of cytomegalovirus exposure and HLA in healthy donors. Using immunoSEQ multiplex PCR, the repertoire was profiled, and TCRdb retains in-frame clones only, with some absent. The sample consists of approximately 120,000 clones, 70% to 85% of them appearing once. Sequencing was carried out using PBMCs. These receptors all come from a woman in her thirties or forties in good health and CMV-seropositive. CDR3s include the opening cysteine and the closing phenylalanine or tryptophan. Fields, in order: V gene, D gene, clone size, CDR3 length, J gene, CDR3 DNA, CDR3 protein. The D gene is left open where the match is weak. Some rows have no size entry. The others give once, few or many, or a class for an expanded clone.

>TRBV7-8|TRBD1|-|14|TRBJ2-7
TGTGCCAGCAGGGACCCAGGGGGCTCCTACGAGCAGTACTTC
CASRDPGGSYEQYF
>TRBV2|-|few|14|TRBJ1-1
TGTGCCAGCAGTGAAGAGATTCAGGGGACTGAAGCTTTCTTT
CASSEEIQGTEAFF
>TRBV19|TRBD1|-|13|TRBJ1-1
TGTGCCAGTAGTGAAGGGACAGGGGGTTTGGCTTTCTTT
CASSEGTGGLAFF
>TRBV7-8|TRBD2|few|16|TRBJ2-5
TGTGCCAGCAGCAAACCGGGACTAGCGGGAGAGGAGACCCAGTACTTC
CASSKPGLAGEETQYF
>TRBV6-1|-|-|13|TRBJ1-1
TGTGCCAGCAGATGGGCCCTCTTGACTGAAGCTTTCTTT
CASRWALLTEAFF
>TRBV11-2|-|few|13|TRBJ2-3
TGTGCCAGCAGTCCTGACGGGACTTATACGCAGTATTTT
CASSPDGTYTQYF
>TRBV9|TRBD2|few|16|TRBJ2-1
TGTGCCAGCAGCGTAGGACCCGGGACTATGATCAATGAGCAGTTCTTC
CASSVGPGTMINEQFF
>TRBV18|TRBD1|-|15|TRBJ1-5
TGTGCCAGCTCACCCGAGACAGGGGGCAATCAGCCCCAGCATTTT
CASSPETGGNQPQHF
>TRBV4-1|-|-|16|TRBJ2-7
TGCGCCAGCAGCCAATCTACGGCTAGCGTTCTAAGGGAGCAGTACTTC
CASSQSTASVLREQYF
>TRBV7-8|-|-|14|TRBJ1-5
TGTGCCAGCAGCCTCTCCCTCGGCAATCAGCCCCAGCATTTT
CASSLSLGNQPQHF
>TRBV6-6|TRBD2|-|14|TRBJ2-3
TGTGCCAGCGGGACTAGCGGGGCCCTGGATACGCAGTATTTT
CASGTSGALDTQYF
>TRBV2|-|-|12|TRBJ1-2
TGTGCCAGCAGGATAACGCGAAATGGCTACACCTTC
CASRITRNGYTF
>TRBV6-1|TRBD1|-|15|TRBJ2-6
TGTGCCAGCAGTCCGGGACAGGTTAGGGCCAACGTCCTGACTTTC
CASSPGQVRANVLTF
>TRBV5-1|TRBD1|few|12|TRBJ2-7
TGCGCCAGCAGCAAGACAGGGTACGAGCAGTACTTC
CASSKTGYEQYF
>TRBV2|TRBD1|-|14|TRBJ1-1
TGTGCCAGCAGGGACCAGGGACAGGGGGTAGTAGCTTTCTTT
CASRDQGQGVVAFF
>TRBV5-6|-|-|18|TRBJ2-7
TGTGCCAGCAGCTTAACATTTGGAGTGACCGCACCCTCCTACGAGCAGTACTTC
CASSLTFGVTAPSYEQYF
>TRBV7-9|TRBD2|-|16|TRBJ2-3
TGTGCCAGCAGCTTACTGGGCGGCGGGAGGCCAGATACGCAGTATTTT
CASSLLGGGRPDTQYF
>TRBV28|TRBD2|once|15|TRBJ2-7
TGTGCCAGCAGTTTATCTAGCGGCTACGACTACGAGCAGTACTTC
CASSLSSGYDYEQYF
>TRBV18|TRBD1|-|17|TRBJ2-4
TGTGCCAGCTCACCAAGTGACAGGGGGCTGAGCAAAAACATTCAGTACTTC
CASSPSDRGLSKNIQYF
>TRBV9|-|-|16|TRBJ1-4
TGTGCCAGCAGCGTAGCCCCGGGGGAATCGTACGAAAAACTGTTTTTT
CASSVAPGESYEKLFF
>TRBV5-1|TRBD2|-|13|TRBJ2-7
TGCGCCAGCAGCCTACTAGCGGGAGACGAGCAGTACTTC
CASSLLAGDEQYF
>TRBV28|TRBD1|few|14|TRBJ2-7
TGTGCCAGCAGGTCAGGGGGTTTGGACTACGAGCAGTACTTC
CASRSGGLDYEQYF
>TRBV7-3|TRBD1|-|15|TRBJ2-3
TGTGCCAGCAGCTTAACCCGGGACAGGGGAGATACGCAGTATTTT
CASSLTRDRGDTQYF
>TRBV10-2|TRBD1|few|15|TRBJ1-1
TGCGCCAGCAGTCTTGGACAGGGTGTATCGACTGAAGCTTTCTTT
CASSLGQGVSTEAFF
>TRBV2|-|-|13|TRBJ2-7
TGTGCCAGCAGTGATGACTGGACCTACGAGCAGTACTTC
CASSDDWTYEQYF
>TRBV7-9|-|-|13|TRBJ1-1
TGTGCCAGCAGCGCCAAGCTCCGAGATGAAGCTTTCTTT
CASSAKLRDEAFF
>TRBV18|-|-|15|TRBJ2-7
TGTGCCAGCTCACCGGCCGTACAGGGTTCCTACGAGCAGTACTTC
CASSPAVQGSYEQYF
>TRBV5-1|TRBD1|-|14|TRBJ1-2
TGCGCCAGCAGCTCCGACAGGGGGAAGGAGGGCTACACCTTC
CASSSDRGKEGYTF
>TRBV5-1|TRBD2|-|17|TRBJ2-1
TGCGCCAGCAGCCCAGTAGCGGGAGGGGTATCCTACAATGAGCAGTTCTTC
CASSPVAGGVSYNEQFF
>TRBV6-6|TRBD2|-|16|TRBJ2-1
TGTGCCAGCAGTTACTCAGGGACTAGCGGGAGGAATGAGCAGTTCTTC
CASSYSGTSGRNEQFF
>TRBV6-5|-|-|14|TRBJ1-1
TGTGCCAGCAGTTACGGGCGGGGTCGCGCTGAAGCTTTCTTT
CASSYGRGRAEAFF
>TRBV5-1|-|-|13|TRBJ1-1
TGCGCCAGCAGCGAGGGGGGGTCCACTGAAGCTTTCTTT
CASSEGGSTEAFF
>TRBV5-4|-|-|12|TRBJ1-1
TGTGCCAGCAGCTTGGACTTCGCTGAAGCTTTCTTT
CASSLDFAEAFF
>TRBV11-2|-|once|15|TRBJ2-7
TGTGCCAGCAGCTTTCTTAGCCTATTAGTCTACGAGCAGTACTTC
CASSFLSLLVYEQYF
>TRBV6-6|TRBD1|-|15|TRBJ1-5
TGTGCCAGCAGTTACGGGACAGAAGGTAATCAGCCCCAGCATTTT
CASSYGTEGNQPQHF
>TRBV6-5|TRBD1|-|15|TRBJ2-2
TGTGCCAGCAGGCCGGGACAGGGGATGAACGGGGAGCTGTTTTTT
CASRPGQGMNGELFF
>TRBV5-5|-|once|13|TRBJ1-4
TGTGCCAGCAGCTTGCTGGCGGGGGAAAAACTGTTTTTT
CASSLLAGEKLFF